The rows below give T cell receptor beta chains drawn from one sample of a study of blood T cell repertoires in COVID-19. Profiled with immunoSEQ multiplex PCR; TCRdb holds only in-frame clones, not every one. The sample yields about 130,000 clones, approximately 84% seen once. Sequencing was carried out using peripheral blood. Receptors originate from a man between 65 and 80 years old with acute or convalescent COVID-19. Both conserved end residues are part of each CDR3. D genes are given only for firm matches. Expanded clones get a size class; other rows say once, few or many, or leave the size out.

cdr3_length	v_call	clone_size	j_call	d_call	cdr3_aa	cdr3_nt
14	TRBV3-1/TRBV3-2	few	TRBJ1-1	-	CASSQALQGTEAFF	TGTGCCAGCAGCCAAGCACTTCAGGGGACTGAAGCTTTCTTT
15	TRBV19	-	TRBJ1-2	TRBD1	CATSSGGQGLDGYTF	TGTGCCACATCCTCCGGGGGACAGGGGCTTGATGGCTACACCTTC
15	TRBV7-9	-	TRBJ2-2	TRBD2	CASSPSGGKAGELFF	TGTGCCAGCAGCCCGTCGGGGGGGAAAGCCGGGGAGCTGTTTTTT
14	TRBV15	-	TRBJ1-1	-	CATSFLGGDTEAFF	TGTGCCACCAGCTTCTTGGGGGGTGATACTGAAGCTTTCTTT
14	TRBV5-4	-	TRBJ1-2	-	CASSLDQFNYGYTF	TGTGCCAGCAGCTTGGACCAGTTCAACTATGGCTACACCTTC
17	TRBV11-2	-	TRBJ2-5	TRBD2	CASSLDGGGTFQETQYF	TGTGCCAGCAGCTTAGATGGCGGGGGAACCTTCCAAGAGACCCAGTACTTC
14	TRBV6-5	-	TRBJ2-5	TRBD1	CASSMTGEWETQYF	TGTGCCAGCAGTATGACAGGGGAATGGGAGACCCAGTACTTC
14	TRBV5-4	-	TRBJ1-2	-	CASSSATGPHGYTF	TGTGCCAGCAGCTCCGCGACAGGACCCCACGGCTACACCTTC
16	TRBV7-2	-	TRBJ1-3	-	CASSISPGVSGNTIYF	TGTGCCAGCAGCATCTCCCCCGGGGTCTCTGGAAACACCATATATTTT
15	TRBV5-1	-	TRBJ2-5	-	CASSFGGVRRETQYF	TGCGCCAGCAGCTTCGGCGGGGTGCGCCGGGAGACCCAGTACTTC
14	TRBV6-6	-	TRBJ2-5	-	CASSSHDTQETQYF	TGTGCCAGCAGTTCGCACGACACACAAGAGACCCAGTACTTC
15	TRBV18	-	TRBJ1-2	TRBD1	CASSPSQGADRGYTF	TGTGCCAGCTCACCTTCCCAGGGGGCGGATAGAGGCTACACCTTC
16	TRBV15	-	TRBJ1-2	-	CATSREPGLGIYGYTF	TGTGCCACCAGCAGAGAGCCAGGGTTGGGTATCTATGGCTACACCTTC
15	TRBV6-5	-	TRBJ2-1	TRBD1	CASSLSGQGNNEQFF	TGTGCCAGCAGCCTCTCGGGACAGGGTAACAATGAGCAGTTCTTC
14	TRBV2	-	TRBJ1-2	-	CASSPEGFLGGYTF	TGTGCCAGCAGCCCGGAGGGGTTTTTAGGTGGCTACACCTTC
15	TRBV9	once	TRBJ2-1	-	CASSVDGGRRGEQFF	TGTGCCAGCAGCGTAGACGGGGGGCGTCGTGGTGAGCAGTTCTTC
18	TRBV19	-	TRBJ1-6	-	CASSIDHDRRHYNSPLHF	TGTGCCAGTAGTATAGATCACGACAGGAGGCACTATAATTCACCCCTCCACTTT
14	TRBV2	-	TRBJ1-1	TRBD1	CASRVGQGNTEAFF	TGTGCCAGCAGAGTCGGACAGGGCAACACTGAAGCTTTCTTT
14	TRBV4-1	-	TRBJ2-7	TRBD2	CASSLERGVYEQYF	TGCGCCAGCAGCCTAGAACGGGGGGTCTACGAGCAGTACTTC
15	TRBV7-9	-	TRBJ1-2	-	CASSLGWDSTSGYTF	TGTGCCAGCAGCTTGGGGTGGGACTCAACGAGCGGCTACACCTTC
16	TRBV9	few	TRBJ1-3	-	CASSVATWASGNTIYF	TGTGCCAGCAGCGTAGCTACGTGGGCCTCTGGAAACACCATATATTTT
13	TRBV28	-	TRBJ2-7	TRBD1	CASQTGSGYEQYF	TGTGCCAGCCAGACAGGGTCCGGTTACGAGCAGTACTTC
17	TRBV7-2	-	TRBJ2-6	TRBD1	CASRGQGGTSGANVLTF	TGTGCCAGCAGGGGACAGGGAGGGACCTCTGGGGCCAACGTCCTGACTTTC
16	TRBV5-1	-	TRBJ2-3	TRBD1	CATSSGTGGKTDTQYF	TGCGCCACCTCTTCCGGGACAGGGGGCAAAACAGATACGCAGTATTTT
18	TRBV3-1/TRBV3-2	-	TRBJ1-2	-	CASSQERAAAPSFYGYTF	TGTGCCAGCAGCCAAGAGCGGGCAGCGGCACCTAGTTTCTATGGCTACACCTTC
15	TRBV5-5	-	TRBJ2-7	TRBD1	CASSWDWDRGNEQYF	TGTGCCAGCAGCTGGGACTGGGACAGGGGTAACGAGCAGTACTTC
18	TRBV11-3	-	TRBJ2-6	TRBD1	CASSLGQGFGTGANVLTF	TGTGCCAGCAGCCTGGGACAGGGATTCGGAACTGGGGCCAACGTCCTGACTTTC
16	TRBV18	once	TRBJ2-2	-	CASSPRNSGNTGELFF	TGTGCCAGCTCACCACGGAACAGCGGGAACACCGGGGAGCTGTTTTTT
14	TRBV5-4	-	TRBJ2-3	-	CASRAGARGDTQYF	TGTGCCAGCAGGGCGGGGGCGAGGGGAGATACGCAGTATTTT
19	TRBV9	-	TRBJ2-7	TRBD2	CASSVEGVGGLADPYEQYF	TGTGCCAGCAGCGTAGAGGGCGTGGGGGGACTAGCGGACCCCTACGAGCAGTACTTC
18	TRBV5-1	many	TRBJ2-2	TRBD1	CASSLGTGQGWNTGELFF	TGCGCCAGCAGCTTGGGGACAGGACAGGGGTGGAACACCGGGGAGCTGTTTTTT
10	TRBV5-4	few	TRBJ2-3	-	CATGEDTQYF	TGTGCCACAGGGGAGGATACGCAGTATTTT
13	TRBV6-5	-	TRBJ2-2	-	CASSRQGTGELFF	TGTGCCAGCAGTAGACAAGGCACCGGGGAGCTGTTTTTT
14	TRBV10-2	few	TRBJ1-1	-	CASSDTGPNTEAFF	TGCGCCAGCAGTGACACAGGGCCCAACACTGAAGCTTTCTTT
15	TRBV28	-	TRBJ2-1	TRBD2	CARRGTSGGANEQFF	TGTGCCCGCAGGGGGACTAGCGGGGGGGCCAATGAGCAGTTCTTC
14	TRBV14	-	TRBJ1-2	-	CASSPPQGRRGYTF	TGTGCCAGCAGCCCCCCACAGGGAAGGAGGGGCTACACCTTC
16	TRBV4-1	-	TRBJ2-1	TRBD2	CASSQARAGGVNEQFF	TGCGCCAGCAGCCAAGCCAGAGCGGGGGGGGTGAATGAGCAGTTCTTC
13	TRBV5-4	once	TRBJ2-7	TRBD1	CASSLTGGSEQYF	TGTGCCAGCAGCTTGACAGGGGGCTCCGAGCAGTACTTC
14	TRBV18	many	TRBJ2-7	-	CASSPGAGAREQYF	TGTGCCAGCTCACCAGGGGCAGGGGCGCGCGAGCAGTACTTC
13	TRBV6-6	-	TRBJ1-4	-	CASSRDSGEKLFF	TGTGCCAGCAGCCGGGACTCAGGGGAAAAACTGTTTTTT
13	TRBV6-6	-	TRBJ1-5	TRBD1	CAATRQGNQPQHF	TGTGCTGCTACCAGACAGGGAAATCAGCCCCAGCATTTT
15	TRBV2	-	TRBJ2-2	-	CASSEDTGNTGELFF	TGTGCCAGCAGTGAAGATACAGGGAACACCGGGGAGCTGTTTTTT
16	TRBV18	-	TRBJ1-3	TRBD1	CASSHSTGDTGNTIYF	TGTGCCAGCTCACATTCGACAGGGGATACGGGAAACACCATATATTTT